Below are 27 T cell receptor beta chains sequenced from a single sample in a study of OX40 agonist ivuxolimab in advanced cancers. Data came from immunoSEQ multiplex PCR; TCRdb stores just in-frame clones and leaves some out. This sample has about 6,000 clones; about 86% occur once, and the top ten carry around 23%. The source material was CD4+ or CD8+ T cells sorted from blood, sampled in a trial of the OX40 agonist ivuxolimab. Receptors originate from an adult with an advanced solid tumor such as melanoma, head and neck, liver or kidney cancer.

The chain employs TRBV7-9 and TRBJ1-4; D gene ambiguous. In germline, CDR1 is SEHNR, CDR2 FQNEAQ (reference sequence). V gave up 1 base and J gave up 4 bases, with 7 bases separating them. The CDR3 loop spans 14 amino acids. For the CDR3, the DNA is TGTGCCAGCAGCTTAGAAGGGTATAATGAAAAACTGTTTTTT. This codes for CASSLEGYNEKLFF.

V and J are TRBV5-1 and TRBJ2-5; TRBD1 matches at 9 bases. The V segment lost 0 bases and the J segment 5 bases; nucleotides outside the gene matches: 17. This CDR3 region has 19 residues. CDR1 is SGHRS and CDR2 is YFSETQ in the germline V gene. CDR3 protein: CASSLAPQWGQGFRETQYF. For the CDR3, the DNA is TGCGCCAGCAGCTTGGCCCCGCAGTGGGGACAGGGTTTTCGGGAGACCCAGTACTTC.

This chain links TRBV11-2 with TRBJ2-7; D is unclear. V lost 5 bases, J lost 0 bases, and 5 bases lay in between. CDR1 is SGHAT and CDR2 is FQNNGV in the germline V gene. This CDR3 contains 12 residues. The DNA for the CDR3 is TGTGCCAGCAGCCCGAGCTCCTACGAGCAGTACTTC. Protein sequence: CASSPSSYEQYF. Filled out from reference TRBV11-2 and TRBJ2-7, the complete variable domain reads EAGVAQSPRYKIIEKRQSVAFWCNPISGHATLYWYQQILGQGPKLLIQFQNNGVVDDSQLPKDRFSAERLKGVDSTLKIQPAKLEDSAVYLCASSPSSYEQYFGPGTRLTVT.

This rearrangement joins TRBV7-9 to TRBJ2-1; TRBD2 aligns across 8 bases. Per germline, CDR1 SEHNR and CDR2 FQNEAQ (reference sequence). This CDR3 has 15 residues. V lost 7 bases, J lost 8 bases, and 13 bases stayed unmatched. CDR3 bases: TGTGCCAGCACCACCGGGGGACTAGGGTTCTATGAGCAGTTCTTC. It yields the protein CASTTGGLGFYEQFF.

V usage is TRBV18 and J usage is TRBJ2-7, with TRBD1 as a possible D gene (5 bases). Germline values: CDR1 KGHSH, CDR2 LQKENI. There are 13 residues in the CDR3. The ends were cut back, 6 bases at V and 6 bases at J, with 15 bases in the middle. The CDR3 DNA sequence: TGTGCCAGCTCTACGGACAAAGCCGGCGAGCAGTACTTC. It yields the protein CASSTDKAGEQYF.

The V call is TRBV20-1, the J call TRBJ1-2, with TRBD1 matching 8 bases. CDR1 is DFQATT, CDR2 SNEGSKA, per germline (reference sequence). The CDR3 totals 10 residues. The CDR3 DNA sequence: TGCAGCGCGACAGGGGTAGGCTACACCTTC. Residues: CSATGVGYTF.

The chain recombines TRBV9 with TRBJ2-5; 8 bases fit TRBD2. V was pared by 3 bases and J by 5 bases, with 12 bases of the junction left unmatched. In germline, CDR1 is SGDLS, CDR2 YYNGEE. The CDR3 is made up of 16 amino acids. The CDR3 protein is CASSARGGGTVETQYF. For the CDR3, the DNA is TGTGCCAGCAGCGCCCGAGGCGGGGGGACGGTGGAGACCCAGTACTTC. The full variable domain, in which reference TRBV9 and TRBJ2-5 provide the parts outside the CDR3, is DSGVTQTPKHLITATGQRVTLRCSPRSGDLSVYWYQQSLDQGLQFLIQYYNGEERAKGNILERFSAQQFPDLHSELNLSSLELGDSALYFCASSARGGGTVETQYFGPGTRLLVL.

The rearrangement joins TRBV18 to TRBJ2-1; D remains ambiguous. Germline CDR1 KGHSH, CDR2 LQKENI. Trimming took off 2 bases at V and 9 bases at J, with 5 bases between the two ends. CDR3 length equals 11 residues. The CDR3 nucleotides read TGTGCCAGCTCACCAGGCTTTGAGCAGTTCTTC. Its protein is CASSPGFEQFF.

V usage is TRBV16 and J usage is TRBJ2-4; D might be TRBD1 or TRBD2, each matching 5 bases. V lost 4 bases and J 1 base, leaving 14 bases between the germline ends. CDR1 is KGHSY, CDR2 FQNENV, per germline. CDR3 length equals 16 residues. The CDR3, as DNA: TGTGCCAGCAGCCCGGGGCCGGTCGGTGCCAAAAACATTCAGTACTTC. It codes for CASSPGPVGAKNIQYF.

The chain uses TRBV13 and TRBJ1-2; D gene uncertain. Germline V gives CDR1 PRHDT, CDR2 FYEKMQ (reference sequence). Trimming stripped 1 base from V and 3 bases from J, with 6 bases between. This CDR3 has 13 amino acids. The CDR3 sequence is CASSLAEDYGYTF. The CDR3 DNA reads TGTGCCAGCAGCTTAGCCGAGGACTATGGCTACACCTTC.

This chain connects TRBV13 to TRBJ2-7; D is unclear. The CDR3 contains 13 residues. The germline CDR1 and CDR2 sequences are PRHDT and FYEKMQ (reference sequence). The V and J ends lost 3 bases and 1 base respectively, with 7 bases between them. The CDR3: CASSFGRSYEQYF. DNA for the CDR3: TGTGCCAGCAGCTTCGGTAGGTCCTACGAGCAGTACTTC.

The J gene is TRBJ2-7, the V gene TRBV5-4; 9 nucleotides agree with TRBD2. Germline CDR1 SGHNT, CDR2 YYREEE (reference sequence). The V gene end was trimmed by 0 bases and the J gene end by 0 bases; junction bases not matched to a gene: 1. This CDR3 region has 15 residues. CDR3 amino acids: CASSLERGASYEQYF. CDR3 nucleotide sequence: TGTGCCAGCAGCTTGGAGCGGGGGGCCTCCTACGAGCAGTACTTC.

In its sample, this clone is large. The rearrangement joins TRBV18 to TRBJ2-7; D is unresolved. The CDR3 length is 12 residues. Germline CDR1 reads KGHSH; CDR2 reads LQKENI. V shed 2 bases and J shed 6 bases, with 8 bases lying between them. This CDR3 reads CASSPGRSEQYF. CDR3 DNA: TGTGCCAGCTCACCAGGTCGTTCCGAGCAGTACTTC.

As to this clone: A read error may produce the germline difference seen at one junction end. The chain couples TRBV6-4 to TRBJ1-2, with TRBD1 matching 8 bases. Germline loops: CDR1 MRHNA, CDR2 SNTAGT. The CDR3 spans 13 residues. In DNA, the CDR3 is TGTGCCAGCAATGACAGGGGTACCTATGGCTACACCTTC. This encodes CASNDRGTYGYTF.

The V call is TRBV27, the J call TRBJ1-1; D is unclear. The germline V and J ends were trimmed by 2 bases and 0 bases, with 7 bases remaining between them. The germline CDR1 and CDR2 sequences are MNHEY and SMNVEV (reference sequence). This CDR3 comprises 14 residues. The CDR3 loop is CASSLQRMNTEAFF. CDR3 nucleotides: TGTGCCAGCAGTTTACAGAGGATGAACACTGAAGCTTTCTTT.

Written as DNA, the CDR3 is TGTGCCAGCAGCTTAAACTCAGCCGAGCAGTTCTTC. As protein: CASSLNSAEQFF. The genes are TRBV7-2 and TRBJ2-1, with unresolved D. The CDR3 contains 12 residues. The ends were cut back, 2 bases at V and 10 bases at J, with 9 bases in the middle. Germline V CDR1 and CDR2: SGHTA, FQGNSA.

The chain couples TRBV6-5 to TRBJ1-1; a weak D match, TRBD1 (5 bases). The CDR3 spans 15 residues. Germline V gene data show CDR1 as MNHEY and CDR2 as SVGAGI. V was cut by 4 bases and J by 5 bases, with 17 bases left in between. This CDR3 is CASSSRQGGGTEAFF. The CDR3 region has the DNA TGTGCCAGCAGTTCCCGGCAGGGCGGGGGTACTGAAGCTTTCTTT.

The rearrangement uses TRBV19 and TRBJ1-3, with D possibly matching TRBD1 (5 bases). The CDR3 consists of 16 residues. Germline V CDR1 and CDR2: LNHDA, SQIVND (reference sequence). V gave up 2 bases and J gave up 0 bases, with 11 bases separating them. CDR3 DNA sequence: TGTGCCAGTAGTATATGGGACGCAAGCTCTGGAAACACCATATATTTT. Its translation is CASSIWDASSGNTIYF.

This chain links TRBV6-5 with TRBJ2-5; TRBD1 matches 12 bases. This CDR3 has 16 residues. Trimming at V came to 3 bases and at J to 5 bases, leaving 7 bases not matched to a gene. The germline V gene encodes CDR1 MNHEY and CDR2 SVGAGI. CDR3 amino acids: CASSYPRGTGGETQYF. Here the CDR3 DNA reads TGTGCCAGCAGTTATCCTCGCGGGACAGGGGGCGAGACCCAGTACTTC.

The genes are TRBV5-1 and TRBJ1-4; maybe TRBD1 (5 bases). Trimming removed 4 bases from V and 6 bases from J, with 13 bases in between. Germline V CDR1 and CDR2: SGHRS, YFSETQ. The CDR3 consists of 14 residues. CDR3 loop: CASSLVGGDEKLFF. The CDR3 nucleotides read TGCGCCAGCAGCCTGGTCGGGGGAGATGAAAAACTGTTTTTT.

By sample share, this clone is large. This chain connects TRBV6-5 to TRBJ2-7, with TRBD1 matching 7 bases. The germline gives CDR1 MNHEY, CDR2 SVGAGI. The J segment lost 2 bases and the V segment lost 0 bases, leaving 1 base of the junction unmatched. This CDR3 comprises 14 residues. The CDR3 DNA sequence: TGTGCCAGCAGTTACTCCCAGGGGGCCTACGAGCAGTACTTC. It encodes CASSYSQGAYEQYF.

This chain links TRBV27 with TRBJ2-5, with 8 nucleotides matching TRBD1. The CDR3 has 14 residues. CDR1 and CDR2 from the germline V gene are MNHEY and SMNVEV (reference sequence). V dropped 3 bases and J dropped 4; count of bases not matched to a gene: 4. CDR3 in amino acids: CASSLRQGAETQYF. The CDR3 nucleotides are TGTGCCAGCAGTTTGAGGCAGGGGGCAGAGACCCAGTACTTC.

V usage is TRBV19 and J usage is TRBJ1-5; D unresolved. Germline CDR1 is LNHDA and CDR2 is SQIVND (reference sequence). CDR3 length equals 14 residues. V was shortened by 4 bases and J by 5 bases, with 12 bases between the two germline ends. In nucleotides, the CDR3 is TGTGCCAGTAGTAAACAGTACCAGGATCAGCCCCAGCATTTT. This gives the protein CASSKQYQDQPQHF. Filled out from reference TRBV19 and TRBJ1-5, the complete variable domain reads DGGITQSPKYLFRKEGQNVTLSCEQNLNHDAMYWYRQDPGQGLRLIYYSQIVNDFQKGDIAEGYSVSREKKESFPLTVTSAQKNPTAFYLCASSKQYQDQPQHFGDGTRLSIL.

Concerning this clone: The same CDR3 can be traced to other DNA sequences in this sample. The CDR3 spells CASSLDRNYEQYF. The CDR3 DNA sequence: TGTGCCAGCAGCTTGGACAGGAACTACGAGCAGTACTTC. The chain joins TRBV7-2 to TRBJ2-7; 7 bases are shared with TRBD1. Trimming took 3 bases from V and 3 from J; bases not matched to a gene: 2. Looked up from germline, CDR1 is SGHTA and CDR2 is FQGNSA. The CDR3 runs to 13 residues.

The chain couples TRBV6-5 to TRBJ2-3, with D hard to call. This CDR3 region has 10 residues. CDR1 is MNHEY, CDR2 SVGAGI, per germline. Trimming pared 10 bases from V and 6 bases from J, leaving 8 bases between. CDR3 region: CATRQDTQYF. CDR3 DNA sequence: TGTGCCACCAGGCAGGATACGCAGTATTTT.

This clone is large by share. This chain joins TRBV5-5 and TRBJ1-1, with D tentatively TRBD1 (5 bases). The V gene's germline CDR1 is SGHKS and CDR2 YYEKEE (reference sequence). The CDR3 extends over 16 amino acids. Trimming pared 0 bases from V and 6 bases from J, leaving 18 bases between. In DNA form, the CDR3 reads TGTGCCAGCAGCTTGGTAGGTGGCAGGGCAGGCTCTGAAGCTTTCTTT. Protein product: CASSLVGGRAGSEAFF.

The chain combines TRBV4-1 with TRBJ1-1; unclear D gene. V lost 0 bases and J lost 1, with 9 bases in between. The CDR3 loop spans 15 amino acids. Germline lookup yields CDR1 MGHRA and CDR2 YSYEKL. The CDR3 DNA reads TGCGCCAGCAGCCAAGATCCGGGGAGGAACACTGAAGCTTTCTTT. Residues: CASSQDPGRNTEAFF.